This T cell receptor beta chain derives from a study of CD8 T cells in ankylosing spondylitis. Per germline, CDR1 SGHTA and CDR2 FQGNSA. This CDR3 is 14 amino acids long. With 5 bases removed from V and 7 bases from J, the gap between germline ends came to 17 bases. TCRdb re-derived calls from the 5' RACE reads in MiXCR, one entry per CDR3 protein. The table lists around 130,000 distinct CDR3 sequences, about an eighth of them singletons, with 3% in the top ten. The material sequenced was blood, either unsorted or a sorted T cell fraction (not recorded which). The chain employs TRBV7-2 and TRBJ1-2, with a tentative D call TRBD1 (6 bases). The origin of this receptor is a female donor with ankylosing spondylitis or in good health (not recorded which). The CDR3: CASSPARGAGGYTF. DNA for the CDR3: TGTGCCAGCAGCCCGGCTCGGGGGGCGGGTGGCTACACCTTC. Full variable domain (rest looked up from reference TRBV7-2 and TRBJ1-2): GAGVSQSPSNKVTEKGKDVELRCDPISGHTALYWYRQSLGQGLEFLIYFQGNSAPDKSGLPSDRFSAERTGGSVSTLTIQRTQQEDSAVYLCASSPARGAGGYTFGSGTRLTVV.